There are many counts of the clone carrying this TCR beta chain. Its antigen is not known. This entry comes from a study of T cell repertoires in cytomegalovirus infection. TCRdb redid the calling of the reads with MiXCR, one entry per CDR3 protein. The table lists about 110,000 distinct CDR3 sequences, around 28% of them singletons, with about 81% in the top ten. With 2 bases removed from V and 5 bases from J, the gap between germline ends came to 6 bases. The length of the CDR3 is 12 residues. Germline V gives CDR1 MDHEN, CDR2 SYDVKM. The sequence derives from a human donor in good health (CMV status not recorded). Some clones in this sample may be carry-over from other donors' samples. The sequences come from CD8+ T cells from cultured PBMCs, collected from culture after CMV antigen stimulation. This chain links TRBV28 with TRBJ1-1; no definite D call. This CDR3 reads CASSLRVTEAFF. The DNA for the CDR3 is TGTGCCAGCAGTTTAAGGGTGACTGAAGCTTTCTTT.